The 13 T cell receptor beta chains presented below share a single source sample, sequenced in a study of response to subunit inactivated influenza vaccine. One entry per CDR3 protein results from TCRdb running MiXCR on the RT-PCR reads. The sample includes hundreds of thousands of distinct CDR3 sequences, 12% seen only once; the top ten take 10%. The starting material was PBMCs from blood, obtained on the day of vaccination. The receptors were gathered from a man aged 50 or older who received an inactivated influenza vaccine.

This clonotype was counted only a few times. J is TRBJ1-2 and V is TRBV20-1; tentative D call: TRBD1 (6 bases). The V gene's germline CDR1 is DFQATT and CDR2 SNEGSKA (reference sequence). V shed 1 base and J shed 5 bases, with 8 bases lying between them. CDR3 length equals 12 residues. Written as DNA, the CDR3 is TGCAGTGCTAGAGTGGGGGCTTATGGCTACACCTTC. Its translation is CSARVGAYGYTF.

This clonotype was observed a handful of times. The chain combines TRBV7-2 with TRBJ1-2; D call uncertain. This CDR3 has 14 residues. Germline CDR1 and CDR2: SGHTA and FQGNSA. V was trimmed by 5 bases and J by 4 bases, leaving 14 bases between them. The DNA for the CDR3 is TGTGCCAGCAGCCCTGAGGGCGGACCCTATGGCTACACCTTC. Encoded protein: CASSPEGGPYGYTF. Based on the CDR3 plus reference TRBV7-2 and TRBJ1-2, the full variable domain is GAGVSQSPSNKVTEKGKDVELRCDPISGHTALYWYRQSLGQGLEFLIYFQGNSAPDKSGLPSDRFSAERTGGSVSTLTIQRTQQEDSAVYLCASSPEGGPYGYTFGSGTRLTVV.

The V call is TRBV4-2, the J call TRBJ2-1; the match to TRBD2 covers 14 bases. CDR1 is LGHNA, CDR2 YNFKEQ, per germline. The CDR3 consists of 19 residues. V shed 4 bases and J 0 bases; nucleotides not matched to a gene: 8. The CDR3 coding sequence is TGTGCCAGCAGCCGATCGGGACTAGCGGGAGCCAGCTCCTACAATGAGCAGTTCTTC. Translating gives CASSRSGLAGASSYNEQFF.

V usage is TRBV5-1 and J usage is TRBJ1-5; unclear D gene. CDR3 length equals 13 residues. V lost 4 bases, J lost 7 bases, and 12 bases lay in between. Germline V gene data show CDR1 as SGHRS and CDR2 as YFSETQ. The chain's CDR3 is CASSPEGEQPQHF. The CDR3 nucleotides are TGCGCCAGCAGCCCGGAAGGAGAACAGCCCCAGCATTTT. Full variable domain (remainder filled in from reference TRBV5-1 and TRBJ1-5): KAGVTQTPRYLIKTRGQQVTLSCSPISGHRSVSWYQQTPGQGLQFLFEYFSETQRNKGNFPGRFSGRQFSNSRSEMNVSTLELGDSALYLCASSPEGEQPQHFGDGTRLSIL.

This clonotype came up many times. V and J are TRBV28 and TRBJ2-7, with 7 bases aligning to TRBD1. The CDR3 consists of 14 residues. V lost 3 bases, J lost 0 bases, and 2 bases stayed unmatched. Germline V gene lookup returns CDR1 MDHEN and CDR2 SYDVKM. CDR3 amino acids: CASSFGDSSYEQYF. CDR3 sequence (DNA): TGTGCCAGCAGTTTTGGGGACAGCTCCTACGAGCAGTACTTC.

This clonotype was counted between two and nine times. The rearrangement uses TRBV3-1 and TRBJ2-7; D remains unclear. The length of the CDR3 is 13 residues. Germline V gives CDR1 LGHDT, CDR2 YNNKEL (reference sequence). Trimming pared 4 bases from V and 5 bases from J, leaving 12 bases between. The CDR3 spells CASSLRPVHEQYF. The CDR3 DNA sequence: TGTGCCAGCAGCCTGAGGCCAGTCCACGAGCAGTACTTC.

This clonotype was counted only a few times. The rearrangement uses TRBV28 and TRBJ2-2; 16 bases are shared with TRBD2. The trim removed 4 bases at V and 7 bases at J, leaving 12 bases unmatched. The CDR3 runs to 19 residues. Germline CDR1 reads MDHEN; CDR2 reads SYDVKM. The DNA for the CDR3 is TGTGCCAGCAGTTCCCGTCCCGGGACTAGCGGGAGGGCCTACGGGGAGCTGTTTTTT. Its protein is CASSSRPGTSGRAYGELFF.

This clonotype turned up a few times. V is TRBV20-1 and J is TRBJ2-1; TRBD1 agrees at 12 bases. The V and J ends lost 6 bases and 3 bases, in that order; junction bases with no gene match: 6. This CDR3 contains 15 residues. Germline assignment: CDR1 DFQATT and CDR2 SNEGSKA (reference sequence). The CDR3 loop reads CSATGTGGFYNEQFF. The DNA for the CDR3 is TGCAGTGCAACCGGGACAGGGGGCTTCTACAATGAGCAGTTCTTC.

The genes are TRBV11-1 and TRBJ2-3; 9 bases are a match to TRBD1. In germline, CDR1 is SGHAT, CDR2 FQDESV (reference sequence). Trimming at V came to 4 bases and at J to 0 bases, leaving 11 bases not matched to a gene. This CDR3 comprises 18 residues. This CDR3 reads CASSSGTGLTSSTDTQYF. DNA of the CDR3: TGTGCCAGCAGCTCCGGGACAGGGTTGACCTCTAGCACAGATACGCAGTATTTT.

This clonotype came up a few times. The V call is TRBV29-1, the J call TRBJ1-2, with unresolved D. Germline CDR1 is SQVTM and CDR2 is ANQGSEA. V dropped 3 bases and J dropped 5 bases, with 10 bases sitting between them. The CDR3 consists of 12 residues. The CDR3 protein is CSVDAGVYGYTF. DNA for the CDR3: TGCAGCGTTGACGCAGGAGTATATGGCTACACCTTC.

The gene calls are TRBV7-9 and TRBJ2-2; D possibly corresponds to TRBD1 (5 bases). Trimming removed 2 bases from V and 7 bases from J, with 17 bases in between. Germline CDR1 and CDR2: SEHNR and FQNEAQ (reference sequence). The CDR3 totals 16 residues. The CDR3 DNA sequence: TGTGCCAGCAGCTTACAGGGTCCAGGAGTCGGCGGGGAGCTGTTTTTT. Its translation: CASSLQGPGVGGELFF.

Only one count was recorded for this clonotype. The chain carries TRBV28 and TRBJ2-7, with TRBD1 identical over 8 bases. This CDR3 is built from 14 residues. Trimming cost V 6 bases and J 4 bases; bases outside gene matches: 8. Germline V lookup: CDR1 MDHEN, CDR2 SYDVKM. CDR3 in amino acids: CASSLVRGRYEQYF. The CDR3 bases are TGTGCCAGCAGCCTCGTCAGGGGGCGGTACGAGCAGTACTTC.

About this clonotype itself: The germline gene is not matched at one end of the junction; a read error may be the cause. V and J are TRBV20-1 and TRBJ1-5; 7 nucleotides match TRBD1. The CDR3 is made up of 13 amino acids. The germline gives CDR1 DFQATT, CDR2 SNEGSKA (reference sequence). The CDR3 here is CSAMGQPNQPRHF. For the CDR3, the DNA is TGCAGTGCTATGGGACAGCCCAATCAGCCCCGGCATTTT.